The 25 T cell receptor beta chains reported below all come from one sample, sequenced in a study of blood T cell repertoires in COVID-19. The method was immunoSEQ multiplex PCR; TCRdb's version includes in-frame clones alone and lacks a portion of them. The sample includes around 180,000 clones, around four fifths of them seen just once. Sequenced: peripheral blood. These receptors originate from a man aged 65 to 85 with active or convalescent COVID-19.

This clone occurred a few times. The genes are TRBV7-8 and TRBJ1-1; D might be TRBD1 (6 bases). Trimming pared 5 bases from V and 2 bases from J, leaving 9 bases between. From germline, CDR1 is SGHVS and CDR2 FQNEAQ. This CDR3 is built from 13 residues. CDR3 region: CASSTGLNTEAFF. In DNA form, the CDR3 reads TGTGCCAGCAGCACAGGGCTAAACACTGAAGCTTTCTTT.

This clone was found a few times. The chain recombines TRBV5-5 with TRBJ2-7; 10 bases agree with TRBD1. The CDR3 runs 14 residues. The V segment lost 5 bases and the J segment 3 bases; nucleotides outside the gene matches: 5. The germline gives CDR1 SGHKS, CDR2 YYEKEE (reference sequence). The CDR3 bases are TGTGCCAGCAGTTCCGGGACAGGGGTCTACGAGCAGTACTTC. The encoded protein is CASSSGTGVYEQYF.

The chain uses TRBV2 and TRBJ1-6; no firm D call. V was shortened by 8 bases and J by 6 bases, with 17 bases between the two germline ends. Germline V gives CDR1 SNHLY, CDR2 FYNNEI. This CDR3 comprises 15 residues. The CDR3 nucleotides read TGTGCCAGCCTCCGCGAGGGTATCGGTAATTCACCCCTCCACTTT. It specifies CASLREGIGNSPLHF. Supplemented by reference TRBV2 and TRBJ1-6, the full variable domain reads EPEVTQTPSHQVTQMGQEVILRCVPISNHLYFYWYRQILGQKVEFLVSFYNNEISEKSEIFDDQFSVERPDGSNFTLKIRSTKLEDSAMYFCASLREGIGNSPLHFGNGTRLTVT.

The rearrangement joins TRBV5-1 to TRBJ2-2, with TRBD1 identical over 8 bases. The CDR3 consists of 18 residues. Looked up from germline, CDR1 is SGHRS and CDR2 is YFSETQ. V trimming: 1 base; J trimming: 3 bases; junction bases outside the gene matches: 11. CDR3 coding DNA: TGCGCCAGCAGCTTGTATCCAGGGGGCGCGATAGACACCGGGGAGCTGTTTTTT. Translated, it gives CASSLYPGGAIDTGELFF.

In DNA form, the CDR3 reads TGTGCCAGCAGCTTACAGGGACAAGAGACCCAGTACTTC. Translation: CASSLQGQETQYF. V is TRBV7-3 and J is TRBJ2-5; maybe TRBD1 (5 bases). The CDR3 contains 13 residues. Germline-derived CDR1 and CDR2 are SGHTA and FQGTGA. V was shortened by 2 bases and J by 2 bases, with 6 bases between the two germline ends.

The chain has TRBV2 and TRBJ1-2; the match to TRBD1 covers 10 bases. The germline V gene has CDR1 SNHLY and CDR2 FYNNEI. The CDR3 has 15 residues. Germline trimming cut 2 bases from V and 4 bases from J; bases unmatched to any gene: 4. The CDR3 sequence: CASSEWGQGFYGYTF. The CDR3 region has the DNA TGTGCCAGCAGTGAATGGGGACAGGGGTTCTATGGCTACACCTTC.

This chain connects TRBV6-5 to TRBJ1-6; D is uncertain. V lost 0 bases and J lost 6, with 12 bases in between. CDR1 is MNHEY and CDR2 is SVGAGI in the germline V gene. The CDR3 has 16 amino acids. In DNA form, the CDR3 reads TGTGCCAGCAGTTACTCGGGAAGGACTTCTAATTCACCCCTCCACTTT. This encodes CASSYSGRTSNSPLHF.

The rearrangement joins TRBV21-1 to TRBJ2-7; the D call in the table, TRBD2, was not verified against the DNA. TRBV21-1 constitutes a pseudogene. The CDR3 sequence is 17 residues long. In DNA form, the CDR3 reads TGTGCCAGCAGCAAAGCGGTATGGTGGGAGGTCACCTACGAGCAGTACTTC. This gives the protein CASSKAVWWEVTYEQYF.

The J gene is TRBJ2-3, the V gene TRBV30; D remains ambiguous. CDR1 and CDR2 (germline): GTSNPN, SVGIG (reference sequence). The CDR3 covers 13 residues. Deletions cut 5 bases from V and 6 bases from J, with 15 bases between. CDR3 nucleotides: TGTGCCTGGGATCCTGGTGAGGCGGATACGCAGTATTTT. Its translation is CAWDPGEADTQYF.

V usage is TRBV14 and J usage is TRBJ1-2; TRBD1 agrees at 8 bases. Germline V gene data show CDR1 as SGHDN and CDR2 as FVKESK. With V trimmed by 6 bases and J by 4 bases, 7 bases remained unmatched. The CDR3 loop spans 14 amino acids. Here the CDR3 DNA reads TGTGCCAGCAGGCTTACAGGGGGTGGCTATGGCTACACCTTC. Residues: CASRLTGGGYGYTF.

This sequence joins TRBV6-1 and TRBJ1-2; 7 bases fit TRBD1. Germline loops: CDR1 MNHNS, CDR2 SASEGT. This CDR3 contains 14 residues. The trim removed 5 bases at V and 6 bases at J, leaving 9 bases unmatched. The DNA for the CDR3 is TGTGCCAGCAGTTTAGATGACAGGGAAGATGGCTACACCTTC. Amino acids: CASSLDDREDGYTF.

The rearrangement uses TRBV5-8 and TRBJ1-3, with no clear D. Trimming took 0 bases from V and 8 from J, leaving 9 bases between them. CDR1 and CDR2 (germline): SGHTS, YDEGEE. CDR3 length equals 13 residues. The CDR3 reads CASSLVFQDTIYF. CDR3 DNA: TGTGCCAGCAGCTTGGTTTTCCAGGACACCATATATTTT. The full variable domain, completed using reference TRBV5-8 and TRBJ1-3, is EAGVTQSPTHLIKTRGQQATLRCSPISGHTSVYWYQQALGLGLQFLLWYDEGEERNRGNFPPRFSGRQFPNYSSELNVNALELEDSALYLCASSLVFQDTIYFGEGSWLTVV.

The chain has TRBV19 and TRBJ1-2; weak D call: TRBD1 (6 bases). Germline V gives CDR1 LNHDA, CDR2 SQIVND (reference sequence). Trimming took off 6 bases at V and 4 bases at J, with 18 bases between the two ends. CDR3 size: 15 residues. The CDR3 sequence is CASSVGAQGPYGYTF. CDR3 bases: TGTGCCAGTAGCGTCGGGGCACAGGGTCCCTATGGCTACACCTTC.

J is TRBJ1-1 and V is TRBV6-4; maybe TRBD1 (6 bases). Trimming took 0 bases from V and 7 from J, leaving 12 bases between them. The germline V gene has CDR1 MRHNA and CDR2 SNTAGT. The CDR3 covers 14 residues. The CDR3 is CASSDSSRGSEAFF. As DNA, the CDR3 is TGTGCCAGCAGTGACTCATCCAGGGGTAGTGAAGCTTTCTTT.

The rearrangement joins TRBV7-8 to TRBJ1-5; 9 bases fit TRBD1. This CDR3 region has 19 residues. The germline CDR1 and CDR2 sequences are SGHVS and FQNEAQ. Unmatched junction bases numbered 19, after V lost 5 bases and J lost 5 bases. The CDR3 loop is CASSLRGQGFRLEDQPQHF. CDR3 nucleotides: TGTGCCAGCAGCCTGAGGGGACAGGGATTTCGGTTGGAAGATCAGCCCCAGCATTTT. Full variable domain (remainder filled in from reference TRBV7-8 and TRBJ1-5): GAGVSQSPRYKVAKRGQDVALRCDPISGHVSLFWYQQALGQGPEFLTYFQNEAQLDKSGLPSDRFFAERPEGSVSTLKIQRTQQEDSAVYLCASSLRGQGFRLEDQPQHFGDGTRLSIL.

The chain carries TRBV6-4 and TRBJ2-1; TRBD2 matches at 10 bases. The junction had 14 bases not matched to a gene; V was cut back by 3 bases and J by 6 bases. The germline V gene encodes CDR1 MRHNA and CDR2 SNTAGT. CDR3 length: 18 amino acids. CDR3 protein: CASSENRGSSGSANEQFF. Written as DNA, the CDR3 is TGTGCCAGCAGTGAAAACCGGGGTTCTAGCGGGAGTGCCAATGAGCAGTTCTTC.

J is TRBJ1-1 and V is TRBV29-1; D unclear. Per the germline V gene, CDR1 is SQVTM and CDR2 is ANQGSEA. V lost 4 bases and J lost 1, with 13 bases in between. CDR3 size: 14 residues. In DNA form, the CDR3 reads TGCAGCGTTGGGGTTCTACGGGGGAACACTGAAGCTTTCTTT. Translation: CSVGVLRGNTEAFF.

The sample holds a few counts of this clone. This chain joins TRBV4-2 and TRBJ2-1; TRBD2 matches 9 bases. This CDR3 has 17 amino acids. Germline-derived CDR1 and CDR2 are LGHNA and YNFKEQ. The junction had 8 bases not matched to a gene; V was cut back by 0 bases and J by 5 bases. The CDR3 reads CASSQDQSGGTNNEQFF. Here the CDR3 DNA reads TGTGCCAGCAGCCAAGATCAAAGCGGGGGGACAAACAATGAGCAGTTCTTC.

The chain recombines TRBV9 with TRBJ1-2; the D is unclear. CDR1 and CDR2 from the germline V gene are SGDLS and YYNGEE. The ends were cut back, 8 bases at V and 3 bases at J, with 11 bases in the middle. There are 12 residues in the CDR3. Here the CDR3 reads CARRVIYYGYTF. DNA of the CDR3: TGTGCCAGGAGAGTGATTTACTATGGCTACACCTTC.

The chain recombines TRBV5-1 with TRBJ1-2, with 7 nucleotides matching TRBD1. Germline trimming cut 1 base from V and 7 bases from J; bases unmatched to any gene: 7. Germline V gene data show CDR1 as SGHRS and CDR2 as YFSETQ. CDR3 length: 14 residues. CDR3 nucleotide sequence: TGCGCCAGCAGCTTGTCCGGCAGGGGGAGTGGCTACACCTTC. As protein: CASSLSGRGSGYTF. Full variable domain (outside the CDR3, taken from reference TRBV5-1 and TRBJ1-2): KAGVTQTPRYLIKTRGQQVTLSCSPISGHRSVSWYQQTPGQGLQFLFEYFSETQRNKGNFPGRFSGRQFSNSRSEMNVSTLELGDSALYLCASSLSGRGSGYTFGSGTRLTVV.

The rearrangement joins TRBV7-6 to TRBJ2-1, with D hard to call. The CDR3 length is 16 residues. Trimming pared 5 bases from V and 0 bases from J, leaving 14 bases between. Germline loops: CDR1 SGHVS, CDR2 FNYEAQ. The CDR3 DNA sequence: TGTGCCAGCAGCCCGCCCACCCTGAGCTCCTACAATGAGCAGTTCTTC. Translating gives CASSPPTLSSYNEQFF.

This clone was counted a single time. The CDR3 protein is CASSETTSYGYTF. DNA for the CDR3: TGTGCCAGCAGCGAAACGACTTCCTATGGCTACACCTTC. The chain joins TRBV5-6 to TRBJ1-2, with no clear D. The CDR3 has 13 amino acids. Germline V lookup: CDR1 SGHDT, CDR2 YYEEEE. V dropped 4 bases and J dropped 4 bases, with 11 bases sitting between them.

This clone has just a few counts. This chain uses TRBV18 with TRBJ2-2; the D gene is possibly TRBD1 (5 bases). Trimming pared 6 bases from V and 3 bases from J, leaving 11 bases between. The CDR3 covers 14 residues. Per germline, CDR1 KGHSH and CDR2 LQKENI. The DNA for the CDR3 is TGTGCCAGCTCTTCCGACAGATACACCGGGGAGCTGTTTTTT. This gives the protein CASSSDRYTGELFF.

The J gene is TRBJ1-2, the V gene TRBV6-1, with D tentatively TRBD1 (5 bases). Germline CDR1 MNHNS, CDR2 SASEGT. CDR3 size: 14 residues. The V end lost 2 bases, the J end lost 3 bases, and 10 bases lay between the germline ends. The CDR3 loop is CASSERGEDYGYTF. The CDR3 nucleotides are TGTGCCAGCAGTGAACGGGGGGAGGACTATGGCTACACCTTC.

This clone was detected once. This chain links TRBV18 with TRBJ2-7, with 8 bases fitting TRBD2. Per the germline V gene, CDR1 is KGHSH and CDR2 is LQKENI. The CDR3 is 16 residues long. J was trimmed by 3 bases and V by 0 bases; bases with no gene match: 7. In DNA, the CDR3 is TGTGCCAGCTCACCACCGAGCGGGAGTGGTTTCTACGAGCAGTACTTC. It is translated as CASSPPSGSGFYEQYF.